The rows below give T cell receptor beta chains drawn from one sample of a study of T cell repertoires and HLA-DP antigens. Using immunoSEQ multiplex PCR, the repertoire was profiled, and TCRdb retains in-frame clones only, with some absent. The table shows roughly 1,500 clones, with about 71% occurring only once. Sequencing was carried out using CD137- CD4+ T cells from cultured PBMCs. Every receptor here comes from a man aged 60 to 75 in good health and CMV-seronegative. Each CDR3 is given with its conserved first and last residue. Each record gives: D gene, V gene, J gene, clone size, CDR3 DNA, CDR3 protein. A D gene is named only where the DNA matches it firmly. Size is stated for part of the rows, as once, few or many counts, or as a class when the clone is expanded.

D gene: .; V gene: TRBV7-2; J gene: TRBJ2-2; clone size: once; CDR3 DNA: TGTGCCAGCAGCTTTTGGGGCGGGGAGCTGTTTTTT; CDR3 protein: CASSFWGGELFF
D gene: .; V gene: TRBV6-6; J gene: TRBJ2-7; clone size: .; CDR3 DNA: TGTGCCAGCAGTAACGAGCAGTACTTC; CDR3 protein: CASSNEQYF
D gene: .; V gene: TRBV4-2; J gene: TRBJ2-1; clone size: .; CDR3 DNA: TGTGCCAGCAGCCAAGAACCAGCGGACTACAATGAGCAGTTCTTC; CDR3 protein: CASSQEPADYNEQFF
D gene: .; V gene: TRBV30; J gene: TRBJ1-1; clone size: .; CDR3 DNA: TGTGCCTGGAGCCCGACCGACACTGAAGCTTTCTTT; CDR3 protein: CAWSPTDTEAFF
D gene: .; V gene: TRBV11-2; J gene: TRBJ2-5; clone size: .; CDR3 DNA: TGTGCCAGCAGTACTGGACACTCTCGGGAGACCCAGTACTTC; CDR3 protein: CASSTGHSRETQYF
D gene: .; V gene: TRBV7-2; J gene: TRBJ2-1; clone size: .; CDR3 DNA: TGTGCCAGCAGCTTAGCTCCACCGCCGGGCAATGAGCAGTTCTTC; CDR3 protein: CASSLAPPPGNEQFF
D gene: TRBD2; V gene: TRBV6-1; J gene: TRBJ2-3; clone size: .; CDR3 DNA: TGTGCCAGCAGTGTCCGAGTAGCGGGAGTTGTAGATACGCAGTATTTT; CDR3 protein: CASSVRVAGVVDTQYF
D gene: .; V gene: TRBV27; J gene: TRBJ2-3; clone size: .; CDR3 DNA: TGTGCCAGCACCAGGGACGGCACAGATACGCAGTATTTT; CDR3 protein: CASTRDGTDTQYF
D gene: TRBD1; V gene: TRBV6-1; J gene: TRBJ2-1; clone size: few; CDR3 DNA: TGTGCCAGCACCCGGACAGGGGCCGAGCAGTTCTTC; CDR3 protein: CASTRTGAEQFF
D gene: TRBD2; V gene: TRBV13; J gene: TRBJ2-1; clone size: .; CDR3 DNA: TGTGCCAGCAGCCCGACTAGCGGGGGGGCGTTGCATGAGCAGTTCTTC; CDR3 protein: CASSPTSGGALHEQFF
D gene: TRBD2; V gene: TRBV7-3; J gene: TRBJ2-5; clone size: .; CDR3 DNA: TGTGCCAGCAGCTCGAAAGGACTAGCGGGGACGTCTGGGGAGACCCAGTACTTC; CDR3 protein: CASSSKGLAGTSGETQYF
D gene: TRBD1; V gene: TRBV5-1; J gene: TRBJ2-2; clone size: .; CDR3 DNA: TGCGCCAGCAGCCAGGGACAGGGGGGAACCGGGGAGCTGTTTTTT; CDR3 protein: CASSQGQGGTGELFF
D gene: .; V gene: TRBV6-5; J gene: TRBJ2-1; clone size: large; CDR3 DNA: TGTGCCAGCAGTTACGCCCCAGGGGGGTACAATGAGCAGTTCTTC; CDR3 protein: CASSYAPGGYNEQFF
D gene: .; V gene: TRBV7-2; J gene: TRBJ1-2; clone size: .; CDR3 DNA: TGTGCCAGCAGCTTTAGCGGGGGTGAAGGCTACACCTTC; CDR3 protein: CASSFSGGEGYTF
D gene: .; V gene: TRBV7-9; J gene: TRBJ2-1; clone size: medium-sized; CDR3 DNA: TGTGCCAGCAGCTTAGCGTTGGGAGCGGAGCAGTTCTTC; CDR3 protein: CASSLALGAEQFF
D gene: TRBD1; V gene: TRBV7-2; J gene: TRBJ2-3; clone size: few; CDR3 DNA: TGTGCCAGCAGCAGGGGACAGGGGAGAGATACGCAGTATTTT; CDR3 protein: CASSRGQGRDTQYF
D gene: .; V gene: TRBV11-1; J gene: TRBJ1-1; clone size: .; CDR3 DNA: TGTGCCAGCGCTAGGGGAACTGAAGCTTTCTTT; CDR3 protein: CASARGTEAFF
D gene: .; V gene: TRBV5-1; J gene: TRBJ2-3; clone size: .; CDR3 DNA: TGCGCCAGCAGCCTGCCCCTCAAGGGACTGGGCACAGATACGCAGTATTTT; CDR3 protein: CASSLPLKGLGTDTQYF
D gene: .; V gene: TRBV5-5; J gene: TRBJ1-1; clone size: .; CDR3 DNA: TGTGCCAGCAGCTTCGATTTTACGGGGTACATGAACACTGAAGCTTTCTTT; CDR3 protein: CASSFDFTGYMNTEAFF
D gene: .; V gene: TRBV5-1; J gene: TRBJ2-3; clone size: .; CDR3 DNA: TGCGCCAGCAGCTTTGGGACTAGCACAGATACGCAGTATTTT; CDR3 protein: CASSFGTSTDTQYF
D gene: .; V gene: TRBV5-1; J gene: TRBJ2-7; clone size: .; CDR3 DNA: TGCGCCAGCAGCTTGCCGGAGGTGGGGGGCCTCTACGAGCAGTACTTC; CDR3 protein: CASSLPEVGGLYEQYF
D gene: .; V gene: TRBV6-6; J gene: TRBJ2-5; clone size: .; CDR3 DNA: TGTGCCAGCAGTTACGGGGGGGCCGCAGAGACCCAGTACTTC; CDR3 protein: CASSYGGAAETQYF